This T cell receptor beta chain was obtained from a study of blood T cells in healthy people across ages. Overall study findings and caveats: It was found that TCR beta diversity correlated strongly with the percentage of naive T cells. Higher diversity and more naive CD4+ cells were features of long-lived donors, compared to aged donors. Considered underestimates were the diversity estimates obtained from one million T cells.

Comment on this clonotype: Its target is not known.

PCR was performed a second time for about 7 to 11 cycles using a sample-barcoded 5' primer and a J-beta primer mix. Each sample provided no less than 2.5 million CDR3-containing paired-end reads. TCRdb used MiXCR to reprocess the 5' RACE reads, holding one entry per CDR3 protein. This repertoire shows hundreds of thousands of distinct CDR3 sequences, about 44% found once; its top ten account for around 15%. The sequenced material came from blood. The sequence came from a man younger than 40 in good health.

The CDR3 reads CASSFRAGNTEAFF. The CDR3 bases are TGTGCCAGCAGTTTCAGGGCAGGGAACACTGAAGCTTTCTTT. The chain joins TRBV12-3 or TRBV12-4 to TRBJ1-1; D might be TRBD1 (5 bases). The CDR3 extends over 14 amino acids. Trimming took 3 bases from V and 1 from J, leaving 9 bases between them.